These 5 T cell receptor beta chains were sequenced from one sample in a study of OX40 agonist ivuxolimab in advanced cancers. Some clones are missing from TCRdb's copy, which holds only in-frame ones; the method was immunoSEQ multiplex PCR. The sample shows some 11,000 clones, approximately 86% of them seen only once. The material was CD4+ or CD8+ T cells sorted from blood, obtained in a trial of the OX40 agonist ivuxolimab. All receptors come from an adult with an advanced solid tumor such as melanoma, head and neck, liver or kidney cancer.

This chain links TRBV25-1 with TRBJ2-1; 8 positions agree with TRBD2. Germline V gives CDR1 MGHDK, CDR2 SYGVNS. The CDR3 loop spans 13 amino acids. V lost 6 bases and J lost 5; bases outside the gene matches: 3. The CDR3 region has the DNA TGTGCCAGCAGGAGGACTAGCAACAATGAGCAGTTCTTC. Translated, it gives CASRRTSNNEQFF.

The chain links TRBV28 to TRBJ2-7, with D possibly matching TRBD2 (7 bases). This CDR3 has 15 amino acids. Germline values: CDR1 MDHEN, CDR2 SYDVKM. Trimming removed 5 bases at V and 1 base at J, with 15 bases between. CDR3 DNA sequence: TGTGCCAGCAGTACCCTCGGGGGGCCATCCTACGAGCAGTACTTC. Encoded protein: CASSTLGGPSYEQYF.

The V gene is TRBV6-1, the J gene TRBJ1-5; no clear D. Between the trimmed V and J ends, which lost 3 bases and 7 bases, there was a span of 10 bases. Per the germline V gene, CDR1 is MNHNS and CDR2 is SASEGT. CDR3 length equals 13 residues. The CDR3 here is CASSDLLGQPQHF. The CDR3 DNA sequence: TGTGCCAGCAGTGATTTGTTGGGACAGCCCCAGCATTTT.

CDR3 loop: CASSENTGELFF. DNA for the CDR3: TGTGCCAGCAGTGAGAACACCGGGGAGCTGTTTTTT. J is TRBJ2-2 and V is TRBV9; no definite D call. Germline loops: CDR1 SGDLS, CDR2 YYNGEE. The CDR3 has 12 amino acids. V lost 5 bases, J lost 1 base, and 3 bases lay in between.

This clone was seen only once. This chain uses TRBV30 with TRBJ2-1, with TRBD2 as a possible D gene (6 bases). This CDR3 spans 13 amino acids. The germline V gene has CDR1 GTSNPN and CDR2 SVGIG (reference sequence). Trimming left V 2 bases short and J 9 bases short, with 14 bases between. The CDR3 protein is CAWSLLGGSEQFF. The CDR3 DNA reads as TGTGCCTGGAGTCTACTAGGAGGGAGTGAGCAGTTCTTC.